The next 31 T cell receptor beta chains were all read from a single sample in a study of cytomegalovirus exposure and HLA in healthy donors. Amplification used 60 Vbeta primers and 13 Jbeta primers. Only in-frame clones appear in the TCRdb table, and some are missing; sequencing was by immunoSEQ multiplex PCR. The data show 150,000 to 200,000 clones, with 60% to 85% seen just once and roughly 6.4% held by the top ten. Specimen: PBMCs. All receptors come from a woman aged 40 to 50 in good health and CMV-seropositive.

The chain recombines TRBV4-1 with TRBJ2-2; 13 bases are a match to TRBD2. In germline, CDR1 is MGHRA, CDR2 YSYEKL. This CDR3 has 17 amino acids. Trimming cost V 4 bases and J 3 bases; bases outside gene matches: 5. CDR3 sequence reads: CASSLTSGGAYTGELFF. CDR3 nucleotide sequence: TGCGCCAGCAGCCTCACTAGCGGGGGGGCCTACACCGGGGAGCTGTTTTTT.

The chain joins TRBV5-1 to TRBJ2-5, with a tentative D call TRBD2 (5 bases). The CDR3 length is 15 residues. V dropped 4 bases and J dropped 2 bases, with 15 bases sitting between them. CDR1 is SGHRS, CDR2 YFSETQ, per germline. CDR3 in amino acids: CASSRERSQQETQYF. The CDR3 DNA sequence: TGCGCCAGCAGCAGGGAGAGGAGCCAACAAGAGACCCAGTACTTC.

The rearrangement uses TRBV6-1 and TRBJ2-1; TRBD1 aligns across 9 bases. V was pared by 6 bases and J by 6 bases, with 6 bases of the junction left unmatched. This CDR3 spans 14 amino acids. The germline V gene has CDR1 MNHNS and CDR2 SASEGT. In nucleotides, the CDR3 is TGTGCCAGCAGGGGGACAGGGACAGTCAATGAGCAGTTCTTC. Its translation: CASRGTGTVNEQFF.

This rearrangement joins TRBV6-1 to TRBJ2-5, with D possibly being TRBD2 (5 bases). The CDR3 sequence is 14 residues long. V was shortened by 4 bases and J by 3 bases, with 12 bases between the two germline ends. Germline V gene data show CDR1 as MNHNS and CDR2 as SASEGT. CDR3 coding DNA: TGTGCCAGCAGTGGTTCGTGGGGAGAAGAGACCCAGTACTTC. This sequence encodes CASSGSWGEETQYF.

This chain links TRBV28 with TRBJ1-6, with 7 bases fitting TRBD1. Trimming cost V 6 bases and J 7 bases; bases outside gene matches: 9. This CDR3 contains 15 residues. Germline V CDR1 and CDR2: MDHEN, SYDVKM. CDR3 in amino acids: CASRTLSGGNSPLHF. The CDR3 DNA is TGTGCCAGCAGAACTCTTTCAGGGGGGAATTCACCCCTCCACTTT.

As to this clone: The identical CDR3 is also encoded by other nucleotide sequences in the sample. The chain recombines TRBV18 with TRBJ1-2, with 7 positions matching TRBD1. Unmatched junction bases numbered 6, after V lost 6 bases and J lost 5 bases. This CDR3 region has 13 residues. The V gene's germline CDR1 is KGHSH and CDR2 LQKENI. CDR3 sequence reads: CASSPTGSYGYTF. Here the CDR3 DNA reads TGTGCCAGCTCGCCGACAGGGTCGTATGGCTACACCTTC.

The J gene is TRBJ2-3, the V gene TRBV13; 16 nucleotides agree with TRBD2. CDR3 length equals 19 residues. V lost 0 bases, J lost 4 bases, and 7 bases stayed unmatched. From germline, CDR1 is PRHDT and CDR2 FYEKMQ (reference sequence). The CDR3 sequence: CASSLGPGLAGGRADTQYF. As DNA, the CDR3 is TGTGCCAGCAGCTTAGGACCGGGACTAGCGGGGGGGCGTGCAGATACGCAGTATTTT.

The rearrangement uses TRBV30 and TRBJ1-1, with unresolved D. V lost 2 bases, J lost 5 bases, and 9 bases lay in between. This CDR3 comprises 12 residues. Germline V CDR1 and CDR2: GTSNPN, SVGIG (reference sequence). The CDR3 DNA reads TGTGCCTGGAGTTTTACGGGAACTGAAGCTTTCTTT. Protein: CAWSFTGTEAFF. Full variable domain (missing parts from reference TRBV30 and TRBJ1-1): SQTIHQWPATLVQPVGSPLSLECTVEGTSNPNLYWYRQAAGRGLQLLFYSVGIGQISSEVPQNLSASRPQDRQFILSSKKLLLSDSGFYLCAWSFTGTEAFFGQGTRLTVV.

V usage is TRBV27 and J usage is TRBJ2-4; 7 bases agree with TRBD1. Unmatched junction bases numbered 4, after V lost 5 bases and J lost 9 bases. CDR3 length: 12 amino acids. Looked up from germline, CDR1 is MNHEY and CDR2 is SMNVEV (reference sequence). CDR3 in DNA: TGTGCCAGCAGTACTCACAGGGGCATTCAGTACTTC. As protein: CASSTHRGIQYF.

J is TRBJ1-5 and V is TRBV28, with a possible D match to TRBD1 (5 bases). Germline lookup yields CDR1 MDHEN and CDR2 SYDVKM. Trimming took off 7 bases at V and 6 bases at J, with 16 bases between the two ends. This CDR3 spans 14 amino acids. CDR3 sequence (DNA): TGTGCCAGCAACCCTGGGGGGGTAACTCAGCCCCAGCATTTT. Amino acid sequence: CASNPGGVTQPQHF. Full variable domain (rest looked up from reference TRBV28 and TRBJ1-5): DVKVTQSSRYLVKRTGEKVFLECVQDMDHENMFWYRQDPGLGLRLIYFSYDVKMKEKGDIPEGYSVSREKKERFSLILESASTNQTSMYLCASNPGGVTQPQHFGDGTRLSIL.

The V and J genes are TRBV7-8 and TRBJ1-1, with a possible D match to TRBD1 (5 bases). Germline V CDR1 and CDR2: SGHVS, FQNEAQ. The CDR3 is 17 residues long. V was cut by 2 bases and J by 1 base, with 17 bases left in between. Written as DNA, the CDR3 is TGTGCCAGCAGCTTACCCACCAGGGTGACAGAGAACACTGAAGCTTTCTTT. This codes for CASSLPTRVTENTEAFF. Variable domain in full (rest from reference TRBV7-8 and TRBJ1-1): GAGVSQSPRYKVAKRGQDVALRCDPISGHVSLFWYQQALGQGPEFLTYFQNEAQLDKSGLPSDRFFAERPEGSVSTLKIQRTQQEDSAVYLCASSLPTRVTENTEAFFGQGTRLTVV.

This chain joins TRBV6-6 and TRBJ2-7; 11 bases are shared with TRBD2. This CDR3 spans 15 amino acids. V gave up 5 bases and J gave up 9 bases; unmatched junction bases: 12. Germline V gene sequence: CDR1 MNHNY, CDR2 SVGAGI (reference sequence). Here the CDR3 reads CASSGTTSGGRRQYF. In nucleotides, the CDR3 is TGTGCCAGCAGTGGAACCACTAGCGGGGGCCGGAGGCAGTACTTC.

This rearrangement joins TRBV2 to TRBJ2-3; D is perhaps TRBD1 (6 bases). Trimming shortened V by 5 bases and J by 4 bases, and 13 bases separated the two germline ends. The CDR3 runs 14 residues. Germline V CDR1 and CDR2: SNHLY, FYNNEI. The CDR3 DNA reads TGTGCCAGCAGTTACAGGGTATCATCAGATACGCAGTATTTT. It yields the protein CASSYRVSSDTQYF.

About this clone itself: At one of its ends the junction is not consistent with the germline gene, which may arise from a read error. Here the CDR3 reads CSSSFGGYEQYF. As DNA, the CDR3 is TGTTCCAGCAGCTTCGGCGGGTACGAGCAGTACTTC. The rearrangement joins TRBV7-9 to TRBJ2-5; weak D call: TRBD2 (5 bases). The DNA end is more similar to TRBJ2-7, so the J call may be wrong. The germline V gene has CDR1 SEHNR and CDR2 FQNEAQ (reference sequence). The CDR3 sequence is 12 residues long.

The chain links TRBV6-5 to TRBJ1-1; D unresolved. The CDR3 loop spans 13 amino acids. V was cut by 6 bases and J by 3 bases, with 11 bases left in between. The germline V gene encodes CDR1 MNHEY and CDR2 SVGAGI. Here the CDR3 reads CASRRVFDTEAFF. The CDR3 DNA is TGTGCCAGCAGGAGGGTTTTTGACACTGAAGCTTTCTTT.

The rearrangement uses TRBV30 and TRBJ2-5; D gene ambiguous. The end of the DNA fits TRBJ2-7 better, so the J call may be wrong. The CDR3 spans 12 residues. Germline loops: CDR1 GTSNPN, CDR2 SVGIG (reference sequence). The CDR3 loop is CAWTGEVHEQYF. CDR3 in DNA: TGTGCCTGGACTGGTGAGGTCCACGAGCAGTACTTC.

This clone was seen a few times. The chain employs TRBV30 and TRBJ1-1, with 8 bases that match TRBD1. This CDR3 contains 16 residues. Trimming took 2 bases from V and 4 from J; bases not matched to a gene: 12. CDR1 is GTSNPN, CDR2 SVGIG, per germline (reference sequence). For the CDR3, the DNA is TGTGCCTGGAGTCGGACAGGGTTATTTTTAGGCACTGAAGCTTTCTTT. It is translated as CAWSRTGLFLGTEAFF.

The chain has TRBV5-6 and TRBJ1-1; D not resolved. CDR1 and CDR2 (germline): SGHDT, YYEEEE. There are 13 residues in the CDR3. V was shortened by 1 base and J by 6 bases, with 10 bases between the two germline ends. Written as DNA, the CDR3 is TGTGCCAGCAGCTTGAGTGCATTAGCTGAAGCTTTCTTT. It is translated as CASSLSALAEAFF.

V and J are TRBV7-2 and TRBJ1-4, with TRBD1 matching over 8 bases. The CDR3 loop spans 14 amino acids. With 6 bases clipped from V and 7 bases from J, the junction kept 7 bases outside the gene matches. Germline CDR1 reads SGHTA; CDR2 reads FQGNSA. The CDR3 DNA is TGTGCCAGCAGGAGGACAGGGTTGAGTGAAAAACTGTTTTTT. Translating it yields CASRRTGLSEKLFF. Looking up the rest from reference TRBV7-2 and TRBJ1-4 gives the full variable domain: GAGVSQSPSNKVTEKGKDVELRCDPISGHTALYWYRQSLGQGLEFLIYFQGNSAPDKSGLPSDRFSAERTGGSVSTLTIQRTQQEDSAVYLCASRRTGLSEKLFFGSGTQLSVL.

The CDR3 is CASSYSGWGGAFF. CDR3 nucleotides: TGTGCCAGCAGTTACTCGGGGTGGGGGGGGGCTTTCTTT. The gene calls are TRBV6-6 and TRBJ1-1, with D perhaps matching TRBD1 (5 bases). Germline CDR1 MNHNY, CDR2 SVGAGI (reference sequence). This CDR3 is built from 13 residues. Trimming took off 0 bases at V and 11 bases at J, with 13 bases between the two ends.

The rearrangement links TRBV11-2 to TRBJ2-5, with 12 bases aligning to TRBD2. The CDR3 is 16 residues long. Germline trimming cut 1 base from V and 5 bases from J; bases unmatched to any gene: 5. Germline-derived CDR1 and CDR2 are SGHAT and FQNNGV. This chain's CDR3 is CASSLGTSGDRETQYF. The CDR3 DNA is TGTGCCAGCAGCTTAGGGACTAGCGGGGATCGTGAGACCCAGTACTTC.

This chain joins TRBV7-2 and TRBJ2-1; D unclear. The V end was cut by 5 bases, the J end by 0 bases, with 11 bases between. Per germline, CDR1 SGHTA and CDR2 FQGNSA. This CDR3 is built from 15 residues. The CDR3: CASSVTYSSYNEQFF. The CDR3 DNA follows: TGTGCCAGCAGCGTGACATACAGCTCCTACAATGAGCAGTTCTTC.

The CDR3 reads CAGSGVEAGANVLTF. The CDR3 DNA reads as TGTGCCGGCTCAGGGGTTGAAGCTGGGGCCAACGTCCTGACTTTC. The chain couples TRBV2 to TRBJ2-6; D might be TRBD1 (6 bases). The CDR3 loop spans 15 amino acids. From germline, CDR1 is SNHLY and CDR2 FYNNEI. V dropped 11 bases and J dropped 2 bases, with 16 bases sitting between them.

V is TRBV7-2 and J is TRBJ2-5; TRBD1 is a possible D gene (5 bases). The J call could be wrong; TRBJ2-7 is a better fit for the DNA end. Germline V lookup: CDR1 SGHTA, CDR2 FQGNSA. This CDR3 comprises 14 residues. The CDR3 is CASSPYRQFYEQYF. The CDR3 nucleotides read TGTGCCAGCAGCCCCTATCGACAGTTTTACGAGCAGTACTTC.

This clone was seen a single time. This sequence joins TRBV15 and TRBJ2-2; maybe TRBD1 (6 bases). V gave up 6 bases and J gave up 5 bases, with 13 bases separating them. Germline V gives CDR1 LNHNV, CDR2 YYDKDF (reference sequence). This CDR3 has 14 amino acids. The CDR3 here is CATSSSGTTGELFF. CDR3 sequence (DNA): TGTGCCACCAGTTCATCCGGGACAACCGGGGAGCTGTTTTTT.

The chain links TRBV28 to TRBJ2-5, with D possibly being TRBD1 (6 bases). Per germline, CDR1 MDHEN and CDR2 SYDVKM. V dropped 8 bases and J dropped 9 bases, with 22 bases sitting between them. This CDR3 comprises 14 residues. The CDR3 protein is CASGDRQFAGAQYF. The CDR3, as DNA: TGTGCCAGCGGAGACCGACAGTTCGCAGGGGCCCAGTACTTC.

The gene calls are TRBV18 and TRBJ2-7; D is possibly TRBD2 (6 bases). Germline V gives CDR1 KGHSH, CDR2 LQKENI. Between the trimmed V and J ends, which lost 2 bases and 7 bases, there was a span of 9 bases. The CDR3 consists of 12 residues. DNA for the CDR3: TGTGCCAGCTCACCAGGGAGGTTGGAGCAGTACTTC. Its translation is CASSPGRLEQYF. The variable domain in full, with the rest retrieved from reference TRBV18 and TRBJ2-7, is NAGVMQNPRHLVRRRGQEARLRCSPMKGHSHVYWYRQLPEEGLKFMVYLQKENIIDESGMPKERFSAEFPKEGPSILRIQQVVRGDSAAYFCASSPGRLEQYFGPGTRLTVT.

The chain employs TRBV18 and TRBJ1-2, with TRBD1 identical over 8 bases. The germline V gene has CDR1 KGHSH and CDR2 LQKENI. The CDR3 runs 17 residues. After removal of 3 bases from V and 4 bases from J, the junction contained 13 bases not matched to a gene. The DNA of the CDR3 is TGTGCCAGCTCACCGGACTTAGGACAGGGACAACTCTATGGCTACACCTTC. Translating it yields CASSPDLGQGQLYGYTF.

The chain links TRBV19 to TRBJ1-1; D not certain. Germline values: CDR1 LNHDA, CDR2 SQIVND (reference sequence). The CDR3 sequence is 13 residues long. V lost 1 base to trimming and J lost 1 base, with 4 bases between them. In nucleotides, the CDR3 is TGTGCCAGTAGTATAGCCTGGAACACTGAAGCTTTCTTT. The encoded protein is CASSIAWNTEAFF.

The J gene is TRBJ2-2, the V gene TRBV30, with D possibly TRBD1 on 5 matching bases. The V end lost 5 bases, the J end lost 0 bases, and 7 bases lay between the germline ends. The germline V gene encodes CDR1 GTSNPN and CDR2 SVGIG (reference sequence). CDR3 length: 13 residues. The CDR3 is CAWAGTNTGELFF. CDR3 bases: TGTGCCTGGGCAGGGACGAACACCGGGGAGCTGTTTTTT.

J is TRBJ1-1 and V is TRBV19; TRBD1 is a possible D gene (5 bases). V was pared by 3 bases and J by 6 bases, with 14 bases between. The V gene's germline CDR1 is LNHDA and CDR2 SQIVND (reference sequence). The CDR3 runs 14 residues. CDR3 nucleotide sequence: TGTGCCAGTAGTATCGCGCAGGGTTTGGCTGAAGCTTTCTTT. It yields the protein CASSIAQGLAEAFF.